The next 6 T cell receptor beta chains were all read from a single sample in a study of beta chain features in type 1 diabetes. Of the isolated RNA, all was reverse transcribed, and so the sequenced material was expressed TCRB transcripts. TCRdb keeps only in-frame clones here, not all; method: immunoSEQ multiplex PCR. Of about 160,000 clones in the sample, less than 9.5% were seen once. Study-level findings and limits: Moderately but significantly shorter TCRB CDR3s were found in Type 1 diabetes patients in all four CD4+ subsets.

These receptors' targets are unknown. Sequencing was carried out using central memory CD4+ T cells from blood. These receptors were collected from a woman in her thirties or forties with type 1 diabetes.

The V and J genes are TRBV5-4 and TRBJ2-3; the match to TRBD2 covers 8 bases. Germline V CDR1 and CDR2: SGHNT, YYREEE (reference sequence). This CDR3 spans 17 amino acids. The V segment lost 4 bases and the J segment 0 bases; nucleotides outside the gene matches: 10. CDR3 in DNA: TGTGCCAGCAGCCGGGGGGGGGTAGCGGGAAGCACAGATACGCAGTATTTT. This translates into CASSRGGVAGSTDTQYF. The variable domain in full, completed from reference TRBV5-4 and TRBJ2-3, reads ETGVTQSPTHLIKTRGQQVTLRCSSQSGHNTVSWYQQALGQGPQFIFQYYREEENGRGNFPPRFSGLQFPNYSSELNVNALELDDSALYLCASSRGGVAGSTDTQYFGPGTRLTVL.

The chain employs TRBV7-9 and TRBJ1-5; 9 nucleotides agree with TRBD1. The trim removed 5 bases at V and 2 bases at J, leaving 7 bases unmatched. From germline, CDR1 is SEHNR and CDR2 FQNEAQ (reference sequence). This CDR3 contains 16 residues. CDR3 nucleotide sequence: TGTGCCAGCAGCCTGGGGACAGGGAAGGGCAATCAGCCCCAGCATTTT. Protein sequence: CASSLGTGKGNQPQHF.

Only a few counts were recorded for this clone. This sequence joins TRBV7-2 and TRBJ2-2; weak D call: TRBD2 (5 bases). This CDR3 comprises 13 residues. In germline, CDR1 is SGHTA, CDR2 FQGNSA. V shed 6 bases and J shed 6 bases, with 11 bases lying between them. The CDR3 loop is CASSRTRSGELFF. The CDR3 coding sequence is TGTGCCAGCAGTCGTACTAGGTCCGGGGAGCTGTTTTTT.

This clone was seen many times. The chain is built from TRBV5-1 and TRBJ2-1; weak D call: TRBD2 (6 bases). The germline V and J ends were trimmed by 6 bases and 8 bases, with 18 bases remaining between them. CDR3 size: 14 residues. Germline CDR1 SGHRS, CDR2 YFSETQ. The CDR3 loop is CASKPRGQGYEQFF. The CDR3 bases are TGCGCCAGCAAGCCGCGGGGCCAAGGGTATGAGCAGTTCTTC.

This clone was recorded a few times. The gene calls are TRBV9 and TRBJ1-5; D not certain. Deletions cut 2 bases from V and 3 bases from J, with 6 bases between. CDR3 length equals 13 residues. The germline CDR1 and CDR2 sequences are SGDLS and YYNGEE. Here the CDR3 DNA reads TGTGCCAGCAGCGTTCACATCAATCAGCCCCAGCATTTT. It yields the protein CASSVHINQPQHF.

The chain recombines TRBV7-9 with TRBJ1-5, with D possibly TRBD1 on 6 matching bases. Deletions cut 5 bases from V and 5 bases from J, with 16 bases between. Germline CDR1 is SEHNR and CDR2 is FQNEAQ (reference sequence). The CDR3 loop spans 15 amino acids. CDR3 region: CASSPTGGGDQPQHF. DNA of the CDR3: TGTGCCAGCAGCCCTACCGGGGGGGGCGATCAGCCCCAGCATTTT.